Included here is one T cell receptor beta chain sequence, with context. The antigen is unknown. These data belong to a study of vaccination effects on CD4 cells after COVID-19. Study-level background: Sequencing in the ViraFEST assay came after antigen-specific CD4+ T cells had been expanded with viral peptide pools, which were used to stimulate PBMC. Every well housed 2.1 million or so PBMC, which grew in culture alongside 10 IU/ml IL-2 and around 9.4 ug/ml peptides. Regarding the study as a whole: Marked clonal contraction of both clone types appeared late after vaccination.

Following an approximately 11-day culture, CD4+ T cells were purified. Participants received two doses of either the BNT162b2 or mRNA-1273 vaccine. Nobody among the vaccine recipients had prior SARS-CoV-2 infection (nucleocapsid antibodies were negative). TCRdb's copy holds only in-frame clones and misses some; the assay was immunoSEQ multiplex PCR. The table shows tens of thousands of clones, with roughly 74% occurring only once. This clonotype was sampled from a human donor who received a COVID-19 vaccine. The input for sequencing was CD4+ T cells from PBMCs cultured without peptide, taken after COVID-19 vaccination.

This CDR3 reads CASSSSGVSSYNEQFF. The CDR3 DNA follows: TGTGCCAGCAGTTCATCAGGGGTAAGCTCCTACAATGAGCAGTTCTTC. V and J are TRBV6-5 and TRBJ2-1; D possibly corresponds to TRBD1 (6 bases). The CDR3 has 16 amino acids. In germline, CDR1 is MNHEY, CDR2 SVGAGI. Trimming shortened V by 4 bases and J by 0 bases, and 13 bases separated the two germline ends.